This T cell receptor beta chain came from a study of cytomegalovirus exposure and HLA in healthy donors. About the research overall: It was reported in a later analysis that the same platform had been used for the 100 to 150 validation repertoires as for the roughly 700 first-cohort repertoires.

About this clone: As yet, its antigen is unknown.

CDR1 is MRHNA, CDR2 SNTAGT, per germline. With 0 bases removed from V and 5 bases from J, the gap between germline ends came to 7 bases. The CDR3 has 14 amino acids. The assay was immunoSEQ multiplex PCR, and TCRdb's table has in-frame clones only and misses some. The data contain 300,000 to 450,000 clones, about nine tenths of them singletons. The roughly 120-subject validation cohort, separate from the 666-subject first cohort, included the donors. Study-wide findings and caveats: The authors listed around 150 TCR beta chains as cytomegalovirus-associated. Reports showed the classifier diagnosing cytomegalovirus status with high specificity and sensitivity.

Source material: PBMCs. This chain joins TRBV6-4 and TRBJ2-2, with D hard to call. The TCR sequence derives from a woman younger than 35 in good health and CMV-seronegative. Written as DNA, the CDR3 is TGTGCCAGCAGTGACTCCCCGTCTACCGGGGAGCTGTTTTTT. Amino acid sequence: CASSDSPSTGELFF.